This T cell receptor (beta chain) was obtained from a study of technical replicates of blood from several donors. Germline lookup yields CDR1 SQVTM and CDR2 ANQGSEA. The CDR3 has 13 residues. The V gene end was trimmed by 3 bases and the J gene end by 6 bases; junction bases not matched to a gene: 3. Measured with immunoSEQ multiplex PCR; TCRdb has only the in-frame clones, and not every one. Here the sample spans more than 75,000 clones, 90% to 96% being singletons. Sample: T cells isolated from PBMCs. The chain employs TRBV29-1 and TRBJ2-1; 9 bases are a match to TRBD1. This receptor was taken from a human donor in good health. The CDR3 is CSVDGTGSNEQFF. Here the CDR3 DNA reads TGCAGCGTTGACGGGACAGGGAGCAATGAGCAGTTCTTC.